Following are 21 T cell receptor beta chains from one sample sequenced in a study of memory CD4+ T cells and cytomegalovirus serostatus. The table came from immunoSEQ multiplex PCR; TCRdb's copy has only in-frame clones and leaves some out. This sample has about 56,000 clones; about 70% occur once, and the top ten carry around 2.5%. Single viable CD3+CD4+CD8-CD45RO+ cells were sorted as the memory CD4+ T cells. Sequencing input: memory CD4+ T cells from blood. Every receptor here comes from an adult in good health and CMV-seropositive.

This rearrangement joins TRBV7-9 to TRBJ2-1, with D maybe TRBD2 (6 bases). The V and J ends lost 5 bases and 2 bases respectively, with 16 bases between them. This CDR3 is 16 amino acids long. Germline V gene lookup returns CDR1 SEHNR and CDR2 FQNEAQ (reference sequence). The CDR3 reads CASSPGSGPPYNEQFF. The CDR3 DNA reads TGTGCCAGCAGCCCAGGAAGCGGGCCCCCCTACAATGAGCAGTTCTTC. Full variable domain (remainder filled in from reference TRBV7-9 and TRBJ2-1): DTGVSQNPRHKITKRGQNVTFRCDPISEHNRLYWYRQTLGQGPEFLTYFQNEAQLEKSRLLSDRFSAERPKGSFSTLEIQRTEQGDSAMYLCASSPGSGPPYNEQFFGPGTRLTVL.

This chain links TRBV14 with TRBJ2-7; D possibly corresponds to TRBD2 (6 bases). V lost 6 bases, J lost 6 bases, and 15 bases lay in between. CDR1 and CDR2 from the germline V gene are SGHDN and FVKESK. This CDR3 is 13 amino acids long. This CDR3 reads CASSPRGVGEQYV. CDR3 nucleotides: TGTGCCAGCAGTCCGCGGGGAGTGGGCGAGCAGTACGTC.

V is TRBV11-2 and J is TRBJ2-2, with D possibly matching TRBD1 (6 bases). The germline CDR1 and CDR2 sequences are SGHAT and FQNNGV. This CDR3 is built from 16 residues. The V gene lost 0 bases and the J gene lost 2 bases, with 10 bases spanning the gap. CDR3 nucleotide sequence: TGTGCCAGCAGCTTAGACAGGGGATTCAACACCGGGGAGCTGTTTTTT. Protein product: CASSLDRGFNTGELFF.

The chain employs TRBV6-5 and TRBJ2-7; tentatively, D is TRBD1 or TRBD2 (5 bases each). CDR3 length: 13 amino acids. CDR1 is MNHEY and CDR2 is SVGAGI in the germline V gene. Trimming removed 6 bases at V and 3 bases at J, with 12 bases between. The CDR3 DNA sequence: TGTGCCAGCAGGAGATGGGACCTCTACGAGCAGTACTTC. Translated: CASRRWDLYEQYF.

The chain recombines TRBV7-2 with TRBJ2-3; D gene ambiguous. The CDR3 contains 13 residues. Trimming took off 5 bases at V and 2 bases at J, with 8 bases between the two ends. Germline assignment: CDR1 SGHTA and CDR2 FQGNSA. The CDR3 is CASSEGITDTQYF. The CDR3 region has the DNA TGTGCCAGCAGCGAAGGAATCACAGATACGCAGTATTTT. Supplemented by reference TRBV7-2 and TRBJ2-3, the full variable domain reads GAGVSQSPSNKVTEKGKDVELRCDPISGHTALYWYRQSLGQGLEFLIYFQGNSAPDKSGLPSDRFSAERTGGSVSTLTIQRTQQEDSAVYLCASSEGITDTQYFGPGTRLTVL.

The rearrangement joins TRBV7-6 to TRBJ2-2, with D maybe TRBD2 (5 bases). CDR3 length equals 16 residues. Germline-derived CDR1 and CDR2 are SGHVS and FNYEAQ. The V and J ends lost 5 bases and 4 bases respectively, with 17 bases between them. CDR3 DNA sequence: TGTGCCAGCAGCCCCCCAGGAGGACGTGGCACCGGGGAGCTGTTTTTT. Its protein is CASSPPGGRGTGELFF.

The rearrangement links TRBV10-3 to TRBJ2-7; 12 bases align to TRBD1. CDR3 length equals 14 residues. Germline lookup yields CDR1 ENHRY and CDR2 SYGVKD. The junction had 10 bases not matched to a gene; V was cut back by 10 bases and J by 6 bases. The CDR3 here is CATQTGTGGTEQYF. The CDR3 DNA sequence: TGTGCCACCCAGACAGGGACAGGGGGCACCGAGCAGTACTTC.

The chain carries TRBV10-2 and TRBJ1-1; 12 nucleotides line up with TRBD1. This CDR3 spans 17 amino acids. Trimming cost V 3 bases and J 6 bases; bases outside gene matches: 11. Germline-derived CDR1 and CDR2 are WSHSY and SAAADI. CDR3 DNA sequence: TGCGCCAGCAGTGAAGGGGGGACAGGGGGCAAGAGCTCTGAAGCTTTCTTT. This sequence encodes CASSEGGTGGKSSEAFF.

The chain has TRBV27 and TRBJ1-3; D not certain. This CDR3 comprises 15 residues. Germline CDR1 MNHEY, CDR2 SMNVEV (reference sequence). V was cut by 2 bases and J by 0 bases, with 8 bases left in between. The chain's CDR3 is CASSLNRFSGNTIYF. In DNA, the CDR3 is TGTGCCAGCAGTTTAAACAGATTCTCTGGAAACACCATATATTTT.

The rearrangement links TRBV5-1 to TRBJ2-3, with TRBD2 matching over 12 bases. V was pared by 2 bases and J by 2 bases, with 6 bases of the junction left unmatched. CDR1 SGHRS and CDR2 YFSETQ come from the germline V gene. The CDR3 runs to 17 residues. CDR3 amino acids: CASSFMTSGSPTDTQYF. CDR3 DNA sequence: TGCGCCAGCAGCTTTATGACTAGCGGGAGTCCCACAGATACGCAGTATTTT.

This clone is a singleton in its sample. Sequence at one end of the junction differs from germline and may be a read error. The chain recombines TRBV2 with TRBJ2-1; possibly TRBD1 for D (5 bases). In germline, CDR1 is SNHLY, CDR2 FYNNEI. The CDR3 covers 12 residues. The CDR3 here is CASNEGAEEQFF. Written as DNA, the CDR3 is TGTGCCAGCAATGAAGGGGCGGAAGAGCAGTTCTTC.

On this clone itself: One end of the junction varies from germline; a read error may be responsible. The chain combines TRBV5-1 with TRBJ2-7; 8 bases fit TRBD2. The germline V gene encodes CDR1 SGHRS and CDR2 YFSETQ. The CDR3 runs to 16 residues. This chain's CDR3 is CASSWTGTSVSFEQYF. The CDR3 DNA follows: TGCGCCAGCAGTTGGACGGGGACTAGTGTTTCCTTCGAGCAGTACTTC.

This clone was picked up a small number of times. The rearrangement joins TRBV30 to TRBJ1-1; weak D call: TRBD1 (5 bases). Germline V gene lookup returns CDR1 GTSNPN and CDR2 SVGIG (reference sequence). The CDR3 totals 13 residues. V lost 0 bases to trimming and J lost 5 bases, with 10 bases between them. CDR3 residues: CAWSVQEGTEAFF. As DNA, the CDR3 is TGTGCCTGGAGTGTACAAGAGGGGACTGAAGCTTTCTTT.

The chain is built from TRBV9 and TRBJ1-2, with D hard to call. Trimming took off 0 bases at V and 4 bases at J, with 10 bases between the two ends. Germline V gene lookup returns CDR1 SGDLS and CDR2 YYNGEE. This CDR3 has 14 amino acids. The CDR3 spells CASSVDPGSYGYTF. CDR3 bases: TGTGCCAGCAGCGTAGATCCTGGGAGCTATGGCTACACCTTC.

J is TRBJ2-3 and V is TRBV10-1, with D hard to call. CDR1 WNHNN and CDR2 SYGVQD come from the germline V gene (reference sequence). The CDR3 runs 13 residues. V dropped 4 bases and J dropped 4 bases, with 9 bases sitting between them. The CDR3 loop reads CASSGSPADTQYF. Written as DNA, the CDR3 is TGCGCCAGCAGTGGGTCCCCAGCAGATACGCAGTATTTT.

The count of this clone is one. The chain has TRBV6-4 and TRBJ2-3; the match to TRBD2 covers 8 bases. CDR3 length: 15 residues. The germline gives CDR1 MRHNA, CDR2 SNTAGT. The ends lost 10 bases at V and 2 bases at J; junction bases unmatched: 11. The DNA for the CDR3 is TGTGCCAATACTAGCGGAGTACCTATCACAGATACGCAGTATTTT. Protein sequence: CANTSGVPITDTQYF.

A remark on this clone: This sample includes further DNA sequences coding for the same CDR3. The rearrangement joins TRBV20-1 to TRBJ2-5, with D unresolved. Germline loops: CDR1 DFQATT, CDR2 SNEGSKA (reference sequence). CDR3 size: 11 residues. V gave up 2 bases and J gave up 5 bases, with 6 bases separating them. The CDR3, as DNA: TGCAGTGCTAGACTAGGGGAGACCCAGTACTTC. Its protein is CSARLGETQYF.

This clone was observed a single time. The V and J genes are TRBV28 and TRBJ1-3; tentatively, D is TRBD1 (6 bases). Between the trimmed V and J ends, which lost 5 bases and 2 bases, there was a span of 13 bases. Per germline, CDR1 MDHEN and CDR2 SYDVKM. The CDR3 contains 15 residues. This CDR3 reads CASSPGTNTGNTIYF. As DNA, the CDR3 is TGTGCCAGCAGTCCTGGGACAAACACTGGAAACACCATATATTTT.

CDR3 DNA sequence: TGTGCCAGCAGCCGGGGACGGTACAATGAGCAGTTCTTC. Its translation: CASSRGRYNEQFF. V usage is TRBV5-6 and J usage is TRBJ2-1, with D perhaps given as TRBD1 or TRBD2 (5 bases each). This CDR3 spans 13 amino acids. CDR1 and CDR2 from the germline V gene are SGHDT and YYEEEE. Trimming cost V 4 bases and J 4 bases, with 9 bases left between them. Full variable domain (remainder filled in from reference TRBV5-6 and TRBJ2-1): DAGVTQSPTHLIKTRGQQVTLRCSPKSGHDTVSWYQQALGQGPQFIFQYYEEEERQRGNFPDRFSGHQFPNYSSELNVNALLLGDSALYLCASSRGRYNEQFFGPGTRLTVL.

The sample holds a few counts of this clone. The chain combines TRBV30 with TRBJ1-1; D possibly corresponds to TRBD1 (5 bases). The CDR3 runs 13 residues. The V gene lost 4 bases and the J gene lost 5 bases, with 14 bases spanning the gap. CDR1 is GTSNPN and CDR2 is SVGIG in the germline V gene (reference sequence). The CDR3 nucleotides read TGTGCCTGGACCGGGGGACTCGGTACTGAAGCTTTCTTT. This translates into CAWTGGLGTEAFF.

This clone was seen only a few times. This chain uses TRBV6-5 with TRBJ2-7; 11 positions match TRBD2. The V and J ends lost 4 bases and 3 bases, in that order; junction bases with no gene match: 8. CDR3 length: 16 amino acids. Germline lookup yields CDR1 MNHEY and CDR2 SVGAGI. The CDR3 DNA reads TGTGCCAGCAGTTCGAAAAGGACTAGCGGGCTCTACGAGCAGTACGTC. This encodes CASSSKRTSGLYEQYV.